This T cell receptor beta chain was sequenced for a study of T-cell reconstitution after alpha-beta-depleted transplantation in children. The study, taken as a whole, reports: As was reported, about two months after transplant, alpha-beta T cells came from several hundred expanded graft clones. Elevated TCRbeta diversity at day 60 was traced, in some patients, to surviving recipient T cells and thymic progenitors.

Unique molecular identifiers were incorporated into the prepared TCRbeta library. MiXCR, applied by TCRdb to the PCR reads, yields one record per CDR3 protein. The sample holds roughly 200,000 distinct CDR3 sequences; roughly 8.1% are singletons and the top ten take roughly a third. V was pared by 1 base and J by 1 base, with 32 bases between. Per germline, CDR1 MGHDK and CDR2 SYGVNS. The CDR3 runs to 22 residues. This clonotype appeared many times. What it binds is unknown. Sequenced here: PBMCs, mostly from graft donor cells, sampled 360 days after TCRalphabeta/CD19-depleted stem cell transplant. The clonotype comes from a male patient between 2 and 9 years old who had a stem cell transplant for acute myeloid leukemia, so the T cells may come from the graft donor. The genes are TRBV25-1 and TRBJ2-7, with a possible D match to TRBD2 (5 bases). The CDR3 loop reads CASSESLFGNGRLQVDSYEQYV. CDR3 bases: TGTGCCAGCAGTGAATCGTTATTCGGGAACGGTCGGCTTCAGGTTGATTCCTACGAGCAGTACGTC.